This T cell receptor beta chain was obtained from a study of T cell clonality in common variable immunodeficiency (dated by TCRdb to 2015 to 2017). Study-wide conclusions, independent of this receptor: Compared with healthy controls, CVID subjects showed increased TCRbeta clonality (t-test p = 0.018), a feature most characteristic of about a third of subjects. Differences among patients in the CVID cohort limited the correlations between repertoire features and clinical complications. Even though DNA input was the same, control samples had an average of approximately 82,000 unique sequences each, compared with some 32,000 in CVID samples. According to the authors, finding the cause of the higher clonality in CVID would require sequencing the repertoires of T cell subpopulations. Healthy controls shared more TCRbeta clones with each other than CVID subjects shared among themselves (p < 0.0001). Fewer deletions and N-nucleotide insertions were reportedly observed in CVID TCRbeta sequences, and highly modified clones with 13 or more V deletions were reportedly absent from CVID TCRbeta sequences.

This clone was observed at least ten times. The antigen this receptor binds is unknown. The read finishes 3 residues shy of the CDR3 end, and the germline J gene is used to complete it. Relative to germline, V is missing 5 bases and J is missing 5 bases, with 7 bases of the junction outside any gene match. In the germline V gene, CDR1 corresponds to SGHVS and CDR2 to FQNEAQ. Reading from cysteine to phenylalanine, the CDR3 counts 15 amino acids. The DNA shown is the part of the CDR3 that was read: 36 bases, in frame from base 1. Equivalent amounts of genomic DNA from CVID and control samples were used as sequencing input. For every sample, a 60 bp segment covering the rearranged TCRbeta CDR3 region was amplified and then sequenced. The immunoSEQ assay, a bias-corrected multiplex PCR with high-throughput sequencing, was employed for TCRbeta amplification. The authors' pipeline ran thus. Each unique nucleotide sequence was treated as a clone and annotated with V, D and J genes, copy number and frequency. Sequences were labeled productive if in frame, and non-productive if out of frame or containing stop codons. Clonality was calculated from Shannon's entropy as previously described. The predicted amino acid sequences of productive clones were used to derive mean CDR3 Kyte-Doolittle hydropathy. Hierarchical clustering of scaled V gene usage was performed with the R hclust function using Manhattan distance and complete linkage. To assess clone sharing by CDR3 amino acid sequence, 12 repertoires per group were resampled over 100 rounds. The repertoires were searched for 55 to 75 published EBV-specific and roughly 230 published CMV-specific TCRbeta sequences. A couple of CVID samples yielding fewer than 10,000 sequences were excluded from analysis, leaving 42 CVID repertoires. The clones in this table, taken by TCRdb from immuneACCESS, are in-frame only. Not every clone is retained; where verified, under half of the shortfall comes from an unresolved V gene, and the cause of the rest is unknown. Clone size and the V and J calls come from that table; the DNA yielded D and trimming. This sample includes about 43,000 clones, and none of them was observed just once. The ten top clones hold roughly 2.1% of the sample.

Predominantly Caucasian heritage was noted among both the CVID patients and the healthy controls. From each donor, about 4.5 to 9 ml of heparinized peripheral whole blood was collected. Genomic DNA from adults with common variable immune deficiency (CVID) and from healthy adult controls was the source for sequencing TCRbeta CDR3 repertoires. The control group was made up of about 22 healthy adult volunteers (approximately 10 male and roughly twelve female) whose ages ranged from about 20 to 66 years, with a mean age of roughly 30. To isolate peripheral blood mononuclear cells, diluted blood was subjected to density centrifugation over Hypaque 1077 or Ficoll-Paque. Unsorted mononuclear cells served as the source of genomic DNA, which was extracted either by Qiagen column purification or by a centrifugation-based method.

The V and J segments used are TRBV7-8 and TRBJ2-1; the junction holds 9 bases that match TRBD1. The receptor comes from a person aged 18-69 years in good health. Sequenced material: peripheral blood mononuclear cells. The CDR3 has the sequence CASSLYRDRDNEQFF. CDR3 DNA, as far as it was read: TGTGCCAGCAGCCTATACCGGGACAGGGACAATGAG.